This T cell receptor beta chain was recorded in a study of blood T cell repertoires in COVID-19. The wider study: PBMCs, B-cell-depleted T cells, or T cells provided the cDNA or gDNA that made up the material.

The CDR3 extends over 15 amino acids. CDR1 DFQATT and CDR2 SNEGSKA come from the germline V gene (reference sequence). Germline trimming cut 3 bases from V and 3 bases from J; bases unmatched to any gene: 6. Participants' own reports of clinical history determined their cohort assignment. The method was immunoSEQ multiplex PCR; TCRdb's version includes in-frame clones alone and lacks a portion of them. There are hundreds of thousands of clones in the sample; about 87% occur only once, and approximately 1.7% lies in the top ten. Sequenced sample: PBMCs or T cells enriched from blood (not recorded which). The chain is built from TRBV20-1 and TRBJ1-3; 9 positions match TRBD1. The TCR originated in a woman in her fifties or sixties who had recovered from COVID-19. The CDR3 region is CSASRTGGSGNTIYF. The CDR3 bases are TGCAGTGCTAGTCGCACAGGGGGCAGTGGAAACACCATATATTTT.